Sequencing of this T cell receptor (beta chain) was carried out in a study of blood T cell repertoires in COVID-19. Across the whole study: Acute and convalescent COVID-19 specimens originated in the United States, Italy and Spain.

Methods used by the authors: Cell counts per sample came from amplifying reference gene primers. The assay was immunoSEQ multiplex PCR, and TCRdb's table has in-frame clones only and misses some. That table furnishes V, J and clone size, whereas the DNA furnished D and trimming. The data show 200,000 to 300,000 clones, around 89% seen once. Assignments of participants to cohorts depended upon their own reported clinical history. Each recovered donor of Cohort 3 presented with two negative PCRs, clearance, or symptom resolution. CDR1 is SGDLS, CDR2 YYNGEE, per germline. This CDR3 contains 15 residues. With 0 bases clipped from V and 7 bases from J, the junction kept 6 bases outside the gene matches.

The sample was PBMCs or T cells enriched from blood (not recorded which). The receptor was derived from a man aged 35-49 years who had recovered from COVID-19. The gene calls are TRBV9 and TRBJ1-4; 7 nucleotides agree with TRBD1. The CDR3 DNA follows: TGTGCCAGCAGCGTAGCCCAGGGGGTCGGTGAAAAACTGTTTTTT. Its protein product is CASSVAQGVGEKLFF.